This T cell receptor beta chain comes out of a study of blood T cells in healthy people across ages. The use of a sample-barcoded 5' primer and a J-beta primer mix characterized a second PCR of about 7 to 12 cycles. TCRdb reprocessed the 5' RACE reads with MiXCR, giving one entry per CDR3 protein. In the table there are 630,000 or so distinct CDR3 sequences, roughly 31% of which are singletons. This clonotype was observed many times. There are 15 residues in the CDR3. The V gene's germline CDR1 is LGHNA and CDR2 YSLEER. Germline trimming cut 4 bases from V and 13 bases from J; bases unmatched to any gene: 14.

Sample: blood. The genes are TRBV4-3 and TRBJ2-4; 9 bases align to TRBD1. The sequence came from a woman of 80 years or more in good health. The CDR3 sequence is CASSPTPGQGMEQYF. As DNA, the CDR3 is TGCGCCAGCAGCCCGACCCCGGGACAGGGAATGGAGCAGTACTTC.